This TCR beta chain was profiled in a study of CD8 T cells in ankylosing spondylitis. Study-wide findings and caveats: One TCR beta motif, made up of roughly eight highly homologous variants, appeared characteristic of ankylosing spondylitis blood. A number of the motif variants had already been described in reactive arthritis synovial fluid and blood.

In its sample, this clonotype was seen many times. Its specificity is not known. The CDR3 is 17 amino acids. Deletions cut 5 bases from V and 0 bases from J, with 20 bases between. Germline values: CDR1 SQVTM, CDR2 ANQGSEA. In TCRdb, the 5' RACE reads were re-called with MiXCR into one record per CDR3 protein. Among about 240,000 distinct CDR3 sequences listed, less than 10% were seen once. Sequenced material: blood, either unsorted or a sorted T cell fraction (not recorded which). The V and J genes are TRBV29-1 and TRBJ1-3, with D possibly being TRBD1 (6 bases). This TCR came from a male donor with ankylosing spondylitis or in good health (not recorded which). CDR3 amino acids: CSVSAGTRGPSGNTIYF. DNA of the CDR3: TGCAGCGTTTCCGCCGGGACACGCGGCCCCTCTGGAAACACCATATATTTT.